This T cell receptor beta chain was profiled in a study of CD8+ T cells in alopecia areata. Broader study findings: Alopecia totalis/universalis scalp especially showed more expanded CD8+ clones than normal scalp.

Trimming took off 4 bases at V and 5 bases at J, with 10 bases between the two ends. CDR3 length: 13 amino acids. In germline, CDR1 is SGHNT, CDR2 YYREEE (reference sequence). Cell sorting on a FACSAria was used to separate CD4+ and CD8+ T cells from the PBMCs. As regards this clone: What it recognizes is unknown.

Sequencing relied on a cDNA template that was reverse transcribed from extracted RNA. Sequenced by immunoSEQ multiplex PCR; TCRdb stores in-frame clones only, minus some. The sample contains about 200,000 clones, approximately 53% of which appear only once. This TCR was sampled from a human donor in good health. Sequencing was done on a sample of CD8+ T cells sorted from blood. The chain joins TRBV5-4 to TRBJ2-1; TRBD1 might be the D (6 bases). CDR3 sequence reads: CASSPPGDNEQFF. The CDR3 DNA reads TGTGCCAGCAGCCCCCCAGGGGACAATGAGCAGTTCTTC. Full variable domain (remainder filled in from reference TRBV5-4 and TRBJ2-1): ETGVTQSPTHLIKTRGQQVTLRCSSQSGHNTVSWYQQALGQGPQFIFQYYREEENGRGNFPPRFSGLQFPNYSSELNVNALELDDSALYLCASSPPGDNEQFFGPGTRLTVL.